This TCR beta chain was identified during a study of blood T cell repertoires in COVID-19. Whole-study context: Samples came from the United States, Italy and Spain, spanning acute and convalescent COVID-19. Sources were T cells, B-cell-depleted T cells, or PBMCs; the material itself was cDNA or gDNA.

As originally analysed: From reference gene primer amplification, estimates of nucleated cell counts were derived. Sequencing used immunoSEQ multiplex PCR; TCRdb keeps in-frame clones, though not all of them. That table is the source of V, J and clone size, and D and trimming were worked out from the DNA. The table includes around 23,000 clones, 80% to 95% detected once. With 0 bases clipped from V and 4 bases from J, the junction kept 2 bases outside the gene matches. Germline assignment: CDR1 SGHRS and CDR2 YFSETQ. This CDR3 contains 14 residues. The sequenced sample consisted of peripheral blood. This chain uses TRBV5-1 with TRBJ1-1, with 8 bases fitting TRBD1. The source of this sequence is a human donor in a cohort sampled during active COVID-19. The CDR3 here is CASSLVQGGTEAFF. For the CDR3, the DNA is TGCGCCAGCAGCTTGGTACAGGGGGGCACTGAAGCTTTCTTT.